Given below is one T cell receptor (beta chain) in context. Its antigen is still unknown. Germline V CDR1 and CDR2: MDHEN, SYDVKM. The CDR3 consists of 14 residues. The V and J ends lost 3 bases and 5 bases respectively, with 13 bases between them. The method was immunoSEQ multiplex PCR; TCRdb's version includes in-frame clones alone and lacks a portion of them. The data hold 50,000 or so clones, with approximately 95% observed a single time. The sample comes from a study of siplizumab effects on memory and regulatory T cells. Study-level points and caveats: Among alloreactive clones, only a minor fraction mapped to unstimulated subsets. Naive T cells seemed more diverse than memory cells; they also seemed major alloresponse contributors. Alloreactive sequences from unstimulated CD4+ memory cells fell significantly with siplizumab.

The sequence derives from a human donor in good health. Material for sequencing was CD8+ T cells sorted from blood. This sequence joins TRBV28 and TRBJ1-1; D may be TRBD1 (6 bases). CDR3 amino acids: CASSLAGRGTEAFF. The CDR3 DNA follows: TGTGCCAGCAGTTTGGCAGGGAGGGGGACTGAAGCTTTCTTT.